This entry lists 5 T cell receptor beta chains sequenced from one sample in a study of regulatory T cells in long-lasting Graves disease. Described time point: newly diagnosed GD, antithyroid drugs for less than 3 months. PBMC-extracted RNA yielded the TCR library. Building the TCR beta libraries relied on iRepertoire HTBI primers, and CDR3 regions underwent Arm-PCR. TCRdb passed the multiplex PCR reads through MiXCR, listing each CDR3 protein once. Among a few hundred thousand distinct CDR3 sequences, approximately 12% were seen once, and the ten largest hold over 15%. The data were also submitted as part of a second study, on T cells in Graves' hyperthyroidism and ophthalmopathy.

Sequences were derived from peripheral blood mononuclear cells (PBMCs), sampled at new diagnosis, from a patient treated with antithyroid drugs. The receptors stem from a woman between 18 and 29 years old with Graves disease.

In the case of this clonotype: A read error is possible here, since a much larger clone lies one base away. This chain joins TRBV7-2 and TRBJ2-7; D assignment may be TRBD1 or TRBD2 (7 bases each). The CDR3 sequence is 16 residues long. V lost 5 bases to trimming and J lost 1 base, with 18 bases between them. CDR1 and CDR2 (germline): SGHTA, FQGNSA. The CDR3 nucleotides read TGTGCCAGCAGCCCCGGGAGGTCGGGACAGTCCTACGAGCAGTACGTC. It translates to CASSPGRSGQSYEQYV.

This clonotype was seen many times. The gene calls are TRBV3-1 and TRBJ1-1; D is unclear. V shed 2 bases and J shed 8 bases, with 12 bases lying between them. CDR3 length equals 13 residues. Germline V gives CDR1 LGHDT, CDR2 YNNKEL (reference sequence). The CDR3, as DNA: TGTGCCAGCAGCCAACTGGGAGAGAACGAAGCTTTCTTT. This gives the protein CASSQLGENEAFF.

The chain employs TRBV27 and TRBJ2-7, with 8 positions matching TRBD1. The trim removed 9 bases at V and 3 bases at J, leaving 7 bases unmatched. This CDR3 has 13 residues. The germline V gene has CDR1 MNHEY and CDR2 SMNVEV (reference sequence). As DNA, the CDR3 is TGTGCCAGTCGGGACAGGTCCCACTACGAGCAGTACTTC. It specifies CASRDRSHYEQYF.

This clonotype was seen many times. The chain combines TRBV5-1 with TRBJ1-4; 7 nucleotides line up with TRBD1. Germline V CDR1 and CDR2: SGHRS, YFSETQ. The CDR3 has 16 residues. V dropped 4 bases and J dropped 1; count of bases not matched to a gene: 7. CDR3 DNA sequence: TGCGCCAGCAGCCAGGGGGTAGACGGAACTAATGAAAAACTGTTTTTT. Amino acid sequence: CASSQGVDGTNEKLFF.

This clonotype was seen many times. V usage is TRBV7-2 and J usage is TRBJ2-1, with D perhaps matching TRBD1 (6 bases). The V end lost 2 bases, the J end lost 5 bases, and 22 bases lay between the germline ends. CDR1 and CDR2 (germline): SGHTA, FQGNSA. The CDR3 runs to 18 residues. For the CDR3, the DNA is TGTGCCAGCAGCTTACTGGTGGCAGGGACACCTATTCACAATGAGCAGTTCTTC. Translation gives CASSLLVAGTPIHNEQFF.